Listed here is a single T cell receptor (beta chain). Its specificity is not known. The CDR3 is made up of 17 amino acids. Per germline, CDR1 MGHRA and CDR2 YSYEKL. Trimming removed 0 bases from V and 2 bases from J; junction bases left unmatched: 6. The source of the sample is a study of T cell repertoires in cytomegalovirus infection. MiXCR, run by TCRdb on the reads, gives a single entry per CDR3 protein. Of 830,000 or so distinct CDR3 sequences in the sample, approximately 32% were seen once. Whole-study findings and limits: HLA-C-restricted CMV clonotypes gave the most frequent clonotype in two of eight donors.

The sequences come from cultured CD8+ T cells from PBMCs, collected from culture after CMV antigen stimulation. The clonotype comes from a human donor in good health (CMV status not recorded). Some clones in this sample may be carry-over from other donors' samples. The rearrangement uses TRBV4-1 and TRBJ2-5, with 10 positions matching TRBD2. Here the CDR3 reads CASSQDGAGGSQETQYF. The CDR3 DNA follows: TGCGCCAGCAGCCAAGACGGAGCGGGGGGGAGTCAAGAGACCCAGTACTTC.